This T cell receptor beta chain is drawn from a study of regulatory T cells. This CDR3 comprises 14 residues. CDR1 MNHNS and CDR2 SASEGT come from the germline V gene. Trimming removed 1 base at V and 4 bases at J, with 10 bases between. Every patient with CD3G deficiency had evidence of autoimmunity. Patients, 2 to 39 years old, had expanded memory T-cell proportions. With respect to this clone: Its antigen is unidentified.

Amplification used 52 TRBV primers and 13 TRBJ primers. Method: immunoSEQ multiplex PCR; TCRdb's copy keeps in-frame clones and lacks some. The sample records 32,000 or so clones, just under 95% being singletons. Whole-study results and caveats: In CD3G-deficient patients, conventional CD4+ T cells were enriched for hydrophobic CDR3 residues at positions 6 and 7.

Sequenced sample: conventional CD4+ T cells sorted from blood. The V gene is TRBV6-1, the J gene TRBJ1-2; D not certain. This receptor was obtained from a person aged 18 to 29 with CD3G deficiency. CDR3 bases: TGTGCCAGCAGTGAAGGCACGGGCCCCTATGGCTACACCTTC. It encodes CASSEGTGPYGYTF.